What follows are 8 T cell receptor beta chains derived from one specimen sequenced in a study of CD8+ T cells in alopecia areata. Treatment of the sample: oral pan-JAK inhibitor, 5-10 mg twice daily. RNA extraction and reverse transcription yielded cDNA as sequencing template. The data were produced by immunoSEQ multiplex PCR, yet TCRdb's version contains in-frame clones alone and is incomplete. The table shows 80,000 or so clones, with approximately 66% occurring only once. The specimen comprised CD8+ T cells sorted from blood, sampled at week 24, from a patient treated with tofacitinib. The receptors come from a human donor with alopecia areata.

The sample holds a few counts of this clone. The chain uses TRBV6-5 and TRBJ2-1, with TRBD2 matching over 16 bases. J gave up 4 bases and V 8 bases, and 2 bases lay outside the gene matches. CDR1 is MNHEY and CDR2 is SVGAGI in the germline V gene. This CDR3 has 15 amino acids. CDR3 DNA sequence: TGTGCCAGCGCGGGACTAGCGGGGGGGTACAATGAGCAGTTCTTC. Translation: CASAGLAGGYNEQFF.

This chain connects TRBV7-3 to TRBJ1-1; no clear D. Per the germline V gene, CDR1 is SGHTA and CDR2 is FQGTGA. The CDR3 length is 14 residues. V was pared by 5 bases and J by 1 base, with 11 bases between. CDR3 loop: CASSPDGSNTEAFF. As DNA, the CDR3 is TGTGCCAGCAGCCCGGACGGATCGAACACTGAAGCTTTCTTT.

The DNA of the CDR3 is TGTGCCAGCAGTTTGGTGGGGGGTGAGGATGCTGGAAACACCATATATTTT. Translating it yields CASSLVGGEDAGNTIYF. The V and J genes are TRBV27 and TRBJ1-3; D might be TRBD1 (5 bases). The germline gives CDR1 MNHEY, CDR2 SMNVEV (reference sequence). The ends were cut back, 3 bases at V and 2 bases at J, with 17 bases in the middle. The CDR3 runs 17 residues.

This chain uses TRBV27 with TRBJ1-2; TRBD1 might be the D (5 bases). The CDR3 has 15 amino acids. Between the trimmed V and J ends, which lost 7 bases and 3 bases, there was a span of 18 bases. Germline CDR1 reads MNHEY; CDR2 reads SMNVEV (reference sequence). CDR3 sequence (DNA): TGTGCCAGCAAGCTTTCATCAGGGACGCACTATGGCTACACCTTC. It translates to CASKLSSGTHYGYTF.

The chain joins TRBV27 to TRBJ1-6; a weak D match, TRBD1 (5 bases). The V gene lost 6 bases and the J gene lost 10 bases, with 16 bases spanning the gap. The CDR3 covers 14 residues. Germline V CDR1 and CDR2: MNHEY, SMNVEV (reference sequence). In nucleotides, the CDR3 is TGTGCCAGCAGGCTCCCAGGGATAGGCTCACCCCTCCACTTT. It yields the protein CASRLPGIGSPLHF.

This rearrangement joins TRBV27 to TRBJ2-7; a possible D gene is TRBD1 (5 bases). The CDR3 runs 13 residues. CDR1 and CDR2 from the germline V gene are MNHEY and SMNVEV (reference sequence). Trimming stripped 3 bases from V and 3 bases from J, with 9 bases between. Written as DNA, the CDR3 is TGTGCCAGCAGTTTTAACAGGAACTACGAGCAGTACTTC. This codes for CASSFNRNYEQYF.

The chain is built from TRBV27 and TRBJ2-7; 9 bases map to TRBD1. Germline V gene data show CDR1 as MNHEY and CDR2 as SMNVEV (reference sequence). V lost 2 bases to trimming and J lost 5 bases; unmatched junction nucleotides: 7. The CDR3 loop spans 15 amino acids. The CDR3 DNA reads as TGTGCCAGCAGTTTACGCGGACAGGGGAACCACGAGCAGTACTTC. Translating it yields CASSLRGQGNHEQYF.

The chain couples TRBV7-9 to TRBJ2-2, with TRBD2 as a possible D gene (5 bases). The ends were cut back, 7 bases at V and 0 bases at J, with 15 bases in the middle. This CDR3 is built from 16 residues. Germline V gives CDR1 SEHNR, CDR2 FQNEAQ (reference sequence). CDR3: CASTTGETANTGELFF. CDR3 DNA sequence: TGTGCCAGCACGACCGGGGAAACCGCGAACACCGGGGAGCTGTTTTTT.